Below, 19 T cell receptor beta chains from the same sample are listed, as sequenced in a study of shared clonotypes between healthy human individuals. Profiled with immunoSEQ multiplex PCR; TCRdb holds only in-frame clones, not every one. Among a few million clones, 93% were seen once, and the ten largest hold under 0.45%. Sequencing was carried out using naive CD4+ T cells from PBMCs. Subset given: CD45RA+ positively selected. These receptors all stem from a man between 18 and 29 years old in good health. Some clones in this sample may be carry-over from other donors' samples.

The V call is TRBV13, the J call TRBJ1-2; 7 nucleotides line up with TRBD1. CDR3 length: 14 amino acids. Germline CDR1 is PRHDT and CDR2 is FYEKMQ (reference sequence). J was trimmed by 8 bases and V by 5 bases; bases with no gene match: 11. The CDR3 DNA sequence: TGTGCCAGCAGCCCCCGACAGGGAATATGGGGCTACACCTTC. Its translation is CASSPRQGIWGYTF.

In DNA form, the CDR3 reads TGCGCCAGCAGCCCAGGACAGGTAGCAACTAATGAAAAACTGTTTTTT. Its translation is CASSPGQVATNEKLFF. This chain connects TRBV4-1 to TRBJ1-4, with TRBD1 identical over 7 bases. The CDR3 has 16 residues. Germline assignment: CDR1 MGHRA and CDR2 YSYEKL. Unmatched junction bases numbered 5, after V lost 4 bases and J lost 0 bases.

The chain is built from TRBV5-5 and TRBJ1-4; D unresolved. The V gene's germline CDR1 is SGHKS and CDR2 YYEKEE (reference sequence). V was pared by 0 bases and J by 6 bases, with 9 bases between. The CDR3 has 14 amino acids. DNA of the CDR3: TGTGCCAGCAGCTTGGGTAGGAGGGATGAAAAACTGTTTTTT. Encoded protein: CASSLGRRDEKLFF.

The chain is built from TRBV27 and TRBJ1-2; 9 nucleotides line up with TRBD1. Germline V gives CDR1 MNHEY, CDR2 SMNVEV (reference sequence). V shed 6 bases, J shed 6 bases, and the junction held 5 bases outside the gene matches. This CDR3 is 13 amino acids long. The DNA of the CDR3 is TGTGCCAGCAGCGGACAGGGGATCAATGGCTACACCTTC. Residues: CASSGQGINGYTF.

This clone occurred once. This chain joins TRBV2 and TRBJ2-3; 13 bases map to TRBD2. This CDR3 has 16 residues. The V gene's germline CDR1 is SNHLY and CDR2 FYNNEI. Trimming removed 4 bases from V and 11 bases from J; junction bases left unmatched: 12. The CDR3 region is CASSALGTSGKGRQYF. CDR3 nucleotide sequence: TGTGCCAGCAGTGCTTTGGGGACTAGCGGGAAGGGGCGGCAGTATTTT.

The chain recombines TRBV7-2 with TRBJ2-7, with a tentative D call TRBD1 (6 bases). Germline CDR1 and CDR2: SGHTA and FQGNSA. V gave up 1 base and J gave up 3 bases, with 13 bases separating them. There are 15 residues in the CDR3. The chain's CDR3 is CASSLGAGDIYEQYF. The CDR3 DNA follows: TGTGCCAGCAGCTTAGGAGCAGGGGATATCTACGAGCAGTACTTC.

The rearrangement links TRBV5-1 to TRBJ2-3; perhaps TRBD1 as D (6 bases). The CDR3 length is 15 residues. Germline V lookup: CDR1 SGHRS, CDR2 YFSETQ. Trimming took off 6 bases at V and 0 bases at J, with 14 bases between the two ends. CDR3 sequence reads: CASTGVVGSTDTQYF. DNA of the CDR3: TGCGCCAGCACAGGGGTGGTGGGAAGCACAGATACGCAGTATTTT.

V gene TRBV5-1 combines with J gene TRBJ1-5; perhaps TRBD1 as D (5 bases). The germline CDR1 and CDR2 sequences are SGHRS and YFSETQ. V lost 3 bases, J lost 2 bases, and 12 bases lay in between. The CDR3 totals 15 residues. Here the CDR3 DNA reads TGCGCCAGCAGCTCGGTGGGGGGTGGCAATCAGCCCCAGCATTTT. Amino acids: CASSSVGGGNQPQHF.

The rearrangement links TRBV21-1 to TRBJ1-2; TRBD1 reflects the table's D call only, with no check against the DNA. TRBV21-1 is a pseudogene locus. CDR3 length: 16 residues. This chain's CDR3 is CASSKRATGGVYGYTF. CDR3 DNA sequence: TGTGCCAGCAGCAAAAGGGCGACAGGGGGTGTCTATGGCTACACCTTC.

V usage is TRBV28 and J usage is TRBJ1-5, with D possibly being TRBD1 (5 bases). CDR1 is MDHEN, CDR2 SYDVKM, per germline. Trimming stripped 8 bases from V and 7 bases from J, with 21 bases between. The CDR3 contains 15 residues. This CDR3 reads CASPPARGLRQPQHF. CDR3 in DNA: TGTGCCAGCCCTCCCGCGCGGGGACTTCGGCAGCCCCAGCATTTT.

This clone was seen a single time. Here the CDR3 reads CASSMQGFGQETQYF. CDR3 DNA sequence: TGTGCCAGCAGTATGCAGGGGTTTGGCCAAGAGACCCAGTACTTC. The chain links TRBV9 to TRBJ2-5, with D tentatively TRBD1 (6 bases). The CDR3 spans 15 residues. V was shortened by 5 bases and J by 1 base, with 15 bases between the two germline ends. The germline gives CDR1 SGDLS, CDR2 YYNGEE.

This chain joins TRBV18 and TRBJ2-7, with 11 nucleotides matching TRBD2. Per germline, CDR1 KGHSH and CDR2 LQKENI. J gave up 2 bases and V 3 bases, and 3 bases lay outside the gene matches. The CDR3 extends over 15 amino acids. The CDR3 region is CASSPTSGIPYEQYF. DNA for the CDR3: TGTGCCAGCTCACCGACTAGCGGGATCCCCTACGAGCAGTACTTC.

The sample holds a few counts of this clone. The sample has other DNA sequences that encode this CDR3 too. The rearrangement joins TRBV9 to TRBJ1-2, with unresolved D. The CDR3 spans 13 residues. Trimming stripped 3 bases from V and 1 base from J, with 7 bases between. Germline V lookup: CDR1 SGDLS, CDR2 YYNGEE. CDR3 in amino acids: CASSAGSNYGYTF. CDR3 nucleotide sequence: TGTGCCAGCAGCGCAGGCAGTAACTATGGCTACACCTTC.

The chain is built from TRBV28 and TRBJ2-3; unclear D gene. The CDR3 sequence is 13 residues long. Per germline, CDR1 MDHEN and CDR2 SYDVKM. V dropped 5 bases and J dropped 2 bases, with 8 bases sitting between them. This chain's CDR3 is CASSPTITDTQYF. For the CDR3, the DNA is TGTGCCAGCAGTCCCACTATCACAGATACGCAGTATTTT.

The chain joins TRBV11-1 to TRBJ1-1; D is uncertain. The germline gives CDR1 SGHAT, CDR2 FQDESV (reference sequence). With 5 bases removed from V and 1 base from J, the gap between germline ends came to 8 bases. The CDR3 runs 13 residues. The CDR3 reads CASSHYKNTEAFF. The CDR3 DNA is TGTGCCAGCAGCCATTACAAGAACACTGAAGCTTTCTTT.

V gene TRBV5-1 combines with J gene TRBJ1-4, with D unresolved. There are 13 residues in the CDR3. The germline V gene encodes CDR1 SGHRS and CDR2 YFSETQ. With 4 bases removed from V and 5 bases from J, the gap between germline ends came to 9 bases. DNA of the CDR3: TGCGCCAGCAGCGCGGACCCCAATGAAAAACTGTTTTTT. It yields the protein CASSADPNEKLFF.

CDR3: CASSGDPSFNEQFF. CDR3 coding DNA: TGTGCCAGCAGCGGAGACCCGAGCTTCAATGAGCAGTTCTTC. The chain links TRBV6-4 to TRBJ2-1, with D unclear. The CDR3 spans 14 residues. Between the trimmed V and J ends, which lost 6 bases and 6 bases, there was a span of 15 bases. CDR1 is MRHNA, CDR2 SNTAGT, per germline.

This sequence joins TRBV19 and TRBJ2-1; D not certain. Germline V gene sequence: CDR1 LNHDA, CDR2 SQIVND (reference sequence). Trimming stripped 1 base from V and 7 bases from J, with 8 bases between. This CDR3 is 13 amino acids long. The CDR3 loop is CASSIAGRNEQFF. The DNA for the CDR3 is TGTGCCAGTAGTATAGCGGGCAGAAATGAGCAGTTCTTC.

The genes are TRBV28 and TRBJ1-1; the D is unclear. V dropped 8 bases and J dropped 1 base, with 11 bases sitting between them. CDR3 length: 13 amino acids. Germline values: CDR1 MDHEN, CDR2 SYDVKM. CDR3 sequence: CASSRQANTEAFF. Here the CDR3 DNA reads TGTGCCAGCTCACGGCAGGCGAACACTGAAGCTTTCTTT.